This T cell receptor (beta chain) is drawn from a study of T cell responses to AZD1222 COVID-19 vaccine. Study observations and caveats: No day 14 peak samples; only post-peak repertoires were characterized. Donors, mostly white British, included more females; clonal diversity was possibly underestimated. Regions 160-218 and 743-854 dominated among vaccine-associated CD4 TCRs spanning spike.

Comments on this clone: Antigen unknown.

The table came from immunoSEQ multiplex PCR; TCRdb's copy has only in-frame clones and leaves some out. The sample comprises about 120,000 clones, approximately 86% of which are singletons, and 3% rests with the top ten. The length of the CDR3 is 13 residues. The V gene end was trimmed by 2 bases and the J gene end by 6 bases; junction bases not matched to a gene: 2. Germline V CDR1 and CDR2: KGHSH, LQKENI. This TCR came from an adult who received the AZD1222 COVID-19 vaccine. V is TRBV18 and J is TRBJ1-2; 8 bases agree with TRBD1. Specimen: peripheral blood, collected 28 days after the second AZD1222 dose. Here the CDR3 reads CASSPGQGHGYTF. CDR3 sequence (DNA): TGTGCCAGCTCACCAGGACAGGGACATGGCTACACCTTC. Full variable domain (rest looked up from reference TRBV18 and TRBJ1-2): NAGVMQNPRHLVRRRGQEARLRCSPMKGHSHVYWYRQLPEEGLKFMVYLQKENIIDESGMPKERFSAEFPKEGPSILRIQQVVRGDSAAYFCASSPGQGHGYTFGSGTRLTVV.